What follows describes a single TCR beta chain. Its target is not known. A read error is possible here, since a much larger clone lies one base away. The authors built TCR beta libraries using iRepertoire HTBI primers and Arm-PCR of CDR3 regions. TCRdb recomputed calls from the multiplex PCR reads with MiXCR, one row per CDR3 protein. The sample includes over 400,000 distinct CDR3 sequences, 11% to 15% of them seen just once. Time point reported: newly diagnosed GD, antithyroid drugs for less than 3 months. PBMC RNA served as the TCR library source. J lost 3 bases, V lost 6 bases, and 8 bases had no gene match. There are 15 residues in the CDR3. This record belongs to a study of regulatory T cells in long-lasting Graves disease. Broader study findings: New patients shared fewer public clonotypes (around 980) than persistent patients did (roughly 2,500). Less diverse TCR repertoires were seen in persistent Graves' patients than in newly diagnosed ones.

These data were likewise used in another study, on T cells in Graves' hyperthyroidism and ophthalmopathy. That report adds: Researchers report that a 13 V-J model separated ophthalmopathy from stable hyperthyroidism.

The sample consisted of peripheral blood mononuclear cells (PBMCs), taken at new diagnosis, from a patient treated with antithyroid drugs. The rearrangement links TRBV12-3 or TRBV12-4 to TRBJ1-2; 9 bases line up with TRBD1. This clonotype originated in a woman between 50 and 59 years old with Graves disease. The CDR3 coding sequence is TGTGCCAGCAGCCGGGACAGGGTGCACGACTATGGCTACACCTTC. Encoded protein: CASSRDRVHDYGYTF.